The sequence of this T cell receptor beta chain was determined in a study of STAT5B mutations in CD4+ large granular lymphocyte leukemia. The survey-level immunoSEQ assay was used. In the study's own analysis: Lowest detectable productive clonotype frequency was 2.59 x 10-5. The method was immunoSEQ multiplex PCR; TCRdb's version includes in-frame clones alone and lacks a portion of them. That table furnishes V, J and clone size, whereas the DNA furnished D and trimming. The data show tens of thousands of clones, about 80% seen once. General study results and limits: Top patient clones used TRBV06 genes more often: 8/27 versus 2/35 in controls.

Regarding this clone: Its antigen is currently unknown.

The CDR3 spans 13 residues. Trimming left V 1 base short and J 6 bases short, with 6 bases between. CDR1 is LNHDA and CDR2 is SQIVND in the germline V gene (reference sequence). The material sequenced was CD4+ T cells from blood buffy coats. The J gene is TRBJ2-2, the V gene TRBV19; D uncertain. The source of this sequence is a human donor in good health. The CDR3 coding sequence is TGTGCCAGTAGTATAGGCCACGCCGGGGAGCTGTTTTTT. Protein sequence: CASSIGHAGELFF. Full variable domain (rest looked up from reference TRBV19 and TRBJ2-2): DGGITQSPKYLFRKEGQNVTLSCEQNLNHDAMYWYRQDPGQGLRLIYYSQIVNDFQKGDIAEGYSVSREKKESFPLTVTSAQKNPTAFYLCASSIGHAGELFFGEGSRLTVL.